One sample yielded the 8 T cell receptor beta chains listed below, sequenced in a study of cytomegalovirus exposure and HLA in healthy donors. Use of 60 Vbeta and 13 Jbeta primers characterized the PCR. Using immunoSEQ multiplex PCR, the repertoire was profiled, and TCRdb retains in-frame clones only, with some absent. Here the sample spans around 80,000 clones, approximately 65% being singletons. Input material: PBMCs. Source of these receptors: a male donor in good health and CMV-seropositive.

The chain links TRBV10-3 to TRBJ2-7; TRBD2 matches at 9 bases. Germline CDR1 ENHRY, CDR2 SYGVKD. The ends lost 11 bases at V and 3 bases at J; junction bases unmatched: 8. This CDR3 is built from 13 residues. CDR3 bases: TGTGCCCTAGCCTCACTAGCGGGCTACGAGCAGTACTTC. Residues: CALASLAGYEQYF.

This clone was counted a few times. The rearrangement uses TRBV4-2 and TRBJ2-5, with D maybe TRBD1 (6 bases). Trimming shortened V by 1 base and J by 1 base, and 10 bases separated the two germline ends. CDR1 and CDR2 from the germline V gene are LGHNA and YNFKEQ. The CDR3 covers 15 residues. The DNA for the CDR3 is TGTGCCAGCAGCCAAGGGACAGACTTCCAAGAGACCCAGTACTTC. This encodes CASSQGTDFQETQYF.

The chain recombines TRBV30 with TRBJ1-1, with D perhaps matching TRBD1 (5 bases). This CDR3 contains 13 residues. Trimming shortened V by 4 bases and J by 5 bases, and 14 bases separated the two germline ends. In germline, CDR1 is GTSNPN, CDR2 SVGIG (reference sequence). CDR3 sequence: CAWKNRLRTEAFF. CDR3 nucleotides: TGTGCCTGGAAGAACAGGCTTAGAACTGAAGCTTTCTTT. Full variable domain (rest looked up from reference TRBV30 and TRBJ1-1): SQTIHQWPATLVQPVGSPLSLECTVEGTSNPNLYWYRQAAGRGLQLLFYSVGIGQISSEVPQNLSASRPQDRQFILSSKKLLLSDSGFYLCAWKNRLRTEAFFGQGTRLTVV.

The V and J genes are TRBV19 and TRBJ1-1, with 8 bases that match TRBD1. CDR1 is LNHDA and CDR2 is SQIVND in the germline V gene (reference sequence). V lost 3 bases and J lost 0; bases outside the gene matches: 3. The CDR3 loop spans 15 amino acids. The CDR3 DNA sequence: TGTGCCAGTAGTATTAGGGACAGGTTGAACACTGAAGCTTTCTTT. It is translated as CASSIRDRLNTEAFF.

This rearrangement joins TRBV9 to TRBJ2-5; 7 positions agree with TRBD2. The CDR3 has 14 residues. Germline lookup yields CDR1 SGDLS and CDR2 YYNGEE. V was pared by 0 bases and J by 3 bases, with 2 bases of the junction left unmatched. CDR3 amino acids: CASSVGGGKETQYF. The CDR3 DNA reads TGTGCCAGCAGCGTAGGGGGAGGGAAAGAGACCCAGTACTTC.

This clone was seen once. A read error may produce the germline difference seen at one junction end. J is TRBJ2-2 and V is TRBV7-7; 8 positions agree with TRBD1. The germline V gene has CDR1 SSHAT and CDR2 FNYEAQ (reference sequence). The CDR3 covers 16 residues. The CDR3: CASSLGARGLAGELFF. The CDR3 DNA reads TGTGCTAGCAGCTTAGGAGCCAGGGGGCTAGCCGGGGAGCTGTTTTTT.

The chain is built from TRBV27 and TRBJ2-2, with 8 positions matching TRBD1. The CDR3 runs 19 residues. V gave up 0 bases and J gave up 8 bases; unmatched junction bases: 17. Germline V lookup: CDR1 MNHEY, CDR2 SMNVEV (reference sequence). CDR3 loop: CASSLSRGQGLYILGELFF. The CDR3 DNA follows: TGTGCCAGCAGTTTATCCAGGGGGCAGGGGCTTTACATTCTTGGGGAGCTGTTTTTT.

In its sample, this clone was seen a few times. The chain couples TRBV2 to TRBJ2-2, with 9 bases fitting TRBD1. V shed 1 base and J 4 bases; nucleotides not matched to a gene: 1. Germline values: CDR1 SNHLY, CDR2 FYNNEI. The CDR3 extends over 15 amino acids. CDR3 sequence: CASSEGTGATGELFF. CDR3 DNA: TGTGCCAGCAGTGAAGGGACAGGGGCCACCGGGGAGCTGTTTTTT. The full variable domain, rest sourced from reference TRBV2 and TRBJ2-2, is EPEVTQTPSHQVTQMGQEVILRCVPISNHLYFYWYRQILGQKVEFLVSFYNNEISEKSEIFDDQFSVERPDGSNFTLKIRSTKLEDSAMYFCASSEGTGATGELFFGEGSRLTVL.